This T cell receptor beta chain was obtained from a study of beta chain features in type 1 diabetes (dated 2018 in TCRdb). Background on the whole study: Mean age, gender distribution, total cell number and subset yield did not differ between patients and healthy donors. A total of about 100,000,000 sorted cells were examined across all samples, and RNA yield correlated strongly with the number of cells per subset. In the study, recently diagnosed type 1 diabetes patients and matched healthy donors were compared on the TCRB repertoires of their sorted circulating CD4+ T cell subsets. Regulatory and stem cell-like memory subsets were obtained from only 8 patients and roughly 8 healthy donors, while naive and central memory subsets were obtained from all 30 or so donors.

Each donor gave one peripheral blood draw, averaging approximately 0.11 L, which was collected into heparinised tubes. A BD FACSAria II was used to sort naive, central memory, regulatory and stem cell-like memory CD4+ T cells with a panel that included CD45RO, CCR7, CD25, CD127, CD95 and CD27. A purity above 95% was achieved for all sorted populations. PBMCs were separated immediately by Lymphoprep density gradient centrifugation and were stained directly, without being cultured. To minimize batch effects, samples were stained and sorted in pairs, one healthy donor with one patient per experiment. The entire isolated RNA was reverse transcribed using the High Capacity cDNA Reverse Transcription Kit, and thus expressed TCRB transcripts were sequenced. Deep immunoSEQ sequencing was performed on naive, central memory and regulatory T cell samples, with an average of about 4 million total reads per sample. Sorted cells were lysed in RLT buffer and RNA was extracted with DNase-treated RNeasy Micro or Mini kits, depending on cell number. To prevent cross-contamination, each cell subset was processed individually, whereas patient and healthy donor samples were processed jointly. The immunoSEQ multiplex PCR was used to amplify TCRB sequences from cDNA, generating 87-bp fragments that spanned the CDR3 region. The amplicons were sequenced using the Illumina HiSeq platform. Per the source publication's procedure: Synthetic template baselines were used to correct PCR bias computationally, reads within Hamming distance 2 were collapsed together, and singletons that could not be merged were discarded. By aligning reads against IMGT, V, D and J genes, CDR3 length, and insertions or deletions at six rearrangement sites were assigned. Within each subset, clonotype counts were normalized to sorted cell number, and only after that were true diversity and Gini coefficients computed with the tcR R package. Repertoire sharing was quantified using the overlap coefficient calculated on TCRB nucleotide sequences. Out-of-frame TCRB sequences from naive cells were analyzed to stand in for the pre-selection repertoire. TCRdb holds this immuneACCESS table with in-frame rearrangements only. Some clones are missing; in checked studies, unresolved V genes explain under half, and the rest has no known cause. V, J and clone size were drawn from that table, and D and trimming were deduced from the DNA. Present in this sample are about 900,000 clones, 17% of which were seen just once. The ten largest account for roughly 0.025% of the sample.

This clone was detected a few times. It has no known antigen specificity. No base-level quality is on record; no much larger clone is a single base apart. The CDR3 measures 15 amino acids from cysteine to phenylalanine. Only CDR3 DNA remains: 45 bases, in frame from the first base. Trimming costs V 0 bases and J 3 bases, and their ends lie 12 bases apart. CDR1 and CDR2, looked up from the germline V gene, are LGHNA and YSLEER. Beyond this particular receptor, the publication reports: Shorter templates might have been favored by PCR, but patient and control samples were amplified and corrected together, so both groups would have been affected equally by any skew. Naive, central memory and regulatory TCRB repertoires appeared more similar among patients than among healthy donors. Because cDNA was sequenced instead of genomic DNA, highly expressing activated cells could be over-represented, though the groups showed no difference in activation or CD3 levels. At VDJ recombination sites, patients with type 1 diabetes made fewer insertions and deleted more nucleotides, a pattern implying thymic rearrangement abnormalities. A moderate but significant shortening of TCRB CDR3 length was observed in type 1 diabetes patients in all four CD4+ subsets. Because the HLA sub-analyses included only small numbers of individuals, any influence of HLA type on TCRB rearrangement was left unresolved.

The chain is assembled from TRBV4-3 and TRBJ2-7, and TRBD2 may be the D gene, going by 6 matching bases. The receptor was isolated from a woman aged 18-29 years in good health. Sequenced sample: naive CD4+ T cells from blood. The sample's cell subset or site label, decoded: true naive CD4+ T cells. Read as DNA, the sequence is TGCGCCAGCAGCCAAGATGTCGGGAGTCACTACGAGCAGTACTTC. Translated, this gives CASSQDVGSHYEQYF.